The 18 T cell receptor beta chains below all came from one sample that was sequenced in a study of somatic mutations in cytotoxic T cells in rheumatoid arthritis. The data were produced by immunoSEQ multiplex PCR, yet TCRdb's version contains in-frame clones alone and is incomplete. This sample has 7,000 to 9,500 clones, with approximately 79% found just once. The sequencing sample was made of CD8+ T cells sorted from blood. These receptors were taken from an adult with rheumatoid arthritis.

The gene calls are TRBV21-1 and TRBJ1-6; no DNA check was done on the table's D call, TRBD1. TRBV21-1 is an annotated pseudogene. CDR3 size: 15 residues. This CDR3 reads CASSKDQGRNSPLHF. For the CDR3, the DNA is TGTGCCAGCAGCAAAGATCAGGGGCGGAATTCACCCCTCCACTTT.

This sequence joins TRBV28 and TRBJ2-5; D unresolved. The DNA matches TRBJ2-7 better at its end, which makes the J call doubtful. CDR3 size: 11 residues. CDR1 and CDR2 (germline): MDHEN, SYDVKM. CDR3 region: CASSFAREQYF. The DNA of the CDR3 is TGTGCCAGCAGTTTTGCCCGCGAGCAGTACTTC.

This clone was observed once. The rearrangement links TRBV11-1 to TRBJ2-2, with 7 bases lining up with TRBD2. The CDR3 sequence is 14 residues long. Germline loops: CDR1 SGHAT, CDR2 FQDESV (reference sequence). Trimming took 5 bases from V and 2 from J; bases not matched to a gene: 2. The DNA for the CDR3 is TGTGCCAGCAGCGCGGGAGTTAACACCGGGGAGCTGTTTTTT. It yields the protein CASSAGVNTGELFF.

This chain connects TRBV13 to TRBJ2-5, with D hard to call. Trimming removed 5 bases at V and 5 bases at J, with 6 bases between. CDR1 is PRHDT, CDR2 FYEKMQ, per germline (reference sequence). CDR3 size: 11 residues. The CDR3 DNA reads as TGTGCCAGCAGCCGCTATGAGACCCAGTACTTC. It translates to CASSRYETQYF. Based on the CDR3 plus reference TRBV13 and TRBJ2-5, the full variable domain is AAGVIQSPRHLIKEKRETATLKCYPIPRHDTVYWYQQGPGQDPQFLISFYEKMQSDKGSIPDRFSAQQFSDYHSELNMSSLELGDSALYFCASSRYETQYFGPGTRLLVL.

The chain recombines TRBV9 with TRBJ2-7; the D gene is possibly TRBD2 (6 bases). This CDR3 is built from 14 residues. Germline CDR1 and CDR2: SGDLS and YYNGEE. The V end lost 3 bases, the J end lost 4 bases, and 14 bases lay between the germline ends. CDR3 region: CASSGRDFKYEQYF. CDR3 sequence (DNA): TGTGCCAGCAGCGGACGGGACTTCAAGTACGAGCAGTACTTC.

CDR3 DNA sequence: TGCGCCAGCAGCCAAGATAGCCGTAGCTCCTACAATGAGCAGTTCTTC. This codes for CASSQDSRSSYNEQFF. V gene TRBV4-1 combines with J gene TRBJ2-1; D not certain. Germline CDR1 and CDR2: MGHRA and YSYEKL. The CDR3 has 16 residues. Trimming stripped 0 bases from V and 0 bases from J, with 9 bases between.

The chain uses TRBV19 and TRBJ1-4, with D tentatively TRBD1 (6 bases). Germline values: CDR1 LNHDA, CDR2 SQIVND (reference sequence). This CDR3 contains 15 residues. The V end lost 6 bases, the J end lost 0 bases, and 11 bases lay between the germline ends. The CDR3 loop is CASRRQVATNEKLFF. For the CDR3, the DNA is TGTGCCAGTAGACGACAGGTTGCAACTAATGAAAAACTGTTTTTT.

The CDR3, as DNA: TGTGCCAGCAGCCTCCTACTCGTAAATAAACATCAGCCCCAGCATTTT. Residues: CASSLLLVNKHQPQHF. The V gene is TRBV6-6, the J gene TRBJ1-5; the D is unclear. Germline CDR1 reads MNHNY; CDR2 reads SVGAGI (reference sequence). This CDR3 contains 16 residues. Trimming removed 6 bases at V and 5 bases at J, with 20 bases between.

The chain carries TRBV29-1 and TRBJ2-4; no definite D call. This CDR3 has 10 amino acids. V was clipped by 7 bases and J by 8 bases, with 9 bases between them. Germline V gives CDR1 SQVTM, CDR2 ANQGSEA. The CDR3 coding sequence is TGCAGCGCTGGCGCGGACATTCAGTACTTC. Translated: CSAGADIQYF.

This chain connects TRBV28 to TRBJ2-7; D may correspond to TRBD1 or TRBD2 (5 bases each). Germline values: CDR1 MDHEN, CDR2 SYDVKM. V was cut by 2 bases and J by 7 bases, with 12 bases left in between. This CDR3 comprises 13 residues. DNA of the CDR3: TGTGCCAGCAGTTTAGGGACCCGGCGGGAGCAGTACGTC. The encoded protein is CASSLGTRREQYV.

V is TRBV29-1 and J is TRBJ1-5, with TRBD1 matching 7 bases. V was pared by 8 bases and J by 1 base, with 14 bases of the junction left unmatched. The CDR3 length is 16 residues. Germline V gene sequence: CDR1 SQVTM, CDR2 ANQGSEA. The DNA for the CDR3 is TGCAGCCCCTCCCCTACCGGGACAGAGAGCAATCAGCCCCAGCATTTT. Its protein is CSPSPTGTESNQPQHF.

This clone has a single count. V usage is TRBV6-1 and J usage is TRBJ2-3; D gene uncertain. The CDR3 runs to 13 residues. Trimming shortened V by 1 base and J by 2 bases, and 4 bases separated the two germline ends. CDR1 and CDR2 (germline): MNHNS, SASEGT. This CDR3 reads CASSEGITDTQYF. The CDR3 coding sequence is TGTGCCAGCAGTGAAGGAATCACAGATACGCAGTATTTT.

The chain is built from TRBV7-9 and TRBJ2-6; D is undetermined. CDR3 length: 15 residues. Germline values: CDR1 SEHNR, CDR2 FQNEAQ (reference sequence). V was cut by 4 bases and J by 0 bases, with 7 bases left in between. CDR3 DNA sequence: TGTGCCAGCAGCTCGCTGCTCTCTGGGGCCAACGTCCTGACTTTC. This translates into CASSSLLSGANVLTF.

The rearrangement links TRBV28 to TRBJ2-1, with D unclear. The V gene lost 3 bases and the J gene lost 10 bases, with 10 bases spanning the gap. This CDR3 region has 12 residues. Germline V gives CDR1 MDHEN, CDR2 SYDVKM. CDR3 bases: TGTGCCAGCAGTTTGAACAGAGGCGAGCAGTTCTTC. As protein: CASSLNRGEQFF.

This clone showed up just once. The rearrangement links TRBV7-9 to TRBJ2-1; D uncertain. The CDR3 covers 13 residues. Per germline, CDR1 SEHNR and CDR2 FQNEAQ (reference sequence). V was shortened by 0 bases and J by 4 bases, with 4 bases between the two germline ends. CDR3 in amino acids: CASSLAPYNEQFF. The DNA for the CDR3 is TGTGCCAGCAGCTTAGCGCCGTACAATGAGCAGTTCTTC.

The genes are TRBV5-1 and TRBJ2-1; TRBD2 matches 8 bases. After removal of 4 bases from V and 6 bases from J, the junction contained 9 bases not matched to a gene. CDR1 is SGHRS and CDR2 is YFSETQ in the germline V gene. The CDR3 is 15 amino acids. The CDR3 DNA reads TGCGCCAGCAGCATAGCGGGATCTCGGTTCAATGAGCAGTTCTTC. Residues: CASSIAGSRFNEQFF.

The V and J genes are TRBV9 and TRBJ2-1; D is tentatively TRBD1 or TRBD2 (5 bases each). The CDR3 is 17 amino acids. The germline gives CDR1 SGDLS, CDR2 YYNGEE. V lost 0 bases to trimming and J lost 10 bases, with 23 bases between them. This chain's CDR3 is CASSVEGTPFQRGEQFF. The CDR3 DNA reads TGTGCCAGCAGCGTAGAGGGGACCCCGTTTCAACGAGGGGAGCAGTTCTTC. The full variable domain, in which reference TRBV9 and TRBJ2-1 provide the parts outside the CDR3, is DSGVTQTPKHLITATGQRVTLRCSPRSGDLSVYWYQQSLDQGLQFLIQYYNGEERAKGNILERFSAQQFPDLHSELNLSSLELGDSALYFCASSVEGTPFQRGEQFFGPGTRLTVL.

CDR3 DNA: TGTGCCAGCGCGGGAGGGCGCTCCCCCGACAATGAGCAGTTCTTC. As protein: CASAGGRSPDNEQFF. J is TRBJ2-1 and V is TRBV9; 9 nucleotides agree with TRBD2. CDR3 length equals 15 residues. J was trimmed by 5 bases and V by 7 bases; bases with no gene match: 10. Germline V gene data show CDR1 as SGDLS and CDR2 as YYNGEE.